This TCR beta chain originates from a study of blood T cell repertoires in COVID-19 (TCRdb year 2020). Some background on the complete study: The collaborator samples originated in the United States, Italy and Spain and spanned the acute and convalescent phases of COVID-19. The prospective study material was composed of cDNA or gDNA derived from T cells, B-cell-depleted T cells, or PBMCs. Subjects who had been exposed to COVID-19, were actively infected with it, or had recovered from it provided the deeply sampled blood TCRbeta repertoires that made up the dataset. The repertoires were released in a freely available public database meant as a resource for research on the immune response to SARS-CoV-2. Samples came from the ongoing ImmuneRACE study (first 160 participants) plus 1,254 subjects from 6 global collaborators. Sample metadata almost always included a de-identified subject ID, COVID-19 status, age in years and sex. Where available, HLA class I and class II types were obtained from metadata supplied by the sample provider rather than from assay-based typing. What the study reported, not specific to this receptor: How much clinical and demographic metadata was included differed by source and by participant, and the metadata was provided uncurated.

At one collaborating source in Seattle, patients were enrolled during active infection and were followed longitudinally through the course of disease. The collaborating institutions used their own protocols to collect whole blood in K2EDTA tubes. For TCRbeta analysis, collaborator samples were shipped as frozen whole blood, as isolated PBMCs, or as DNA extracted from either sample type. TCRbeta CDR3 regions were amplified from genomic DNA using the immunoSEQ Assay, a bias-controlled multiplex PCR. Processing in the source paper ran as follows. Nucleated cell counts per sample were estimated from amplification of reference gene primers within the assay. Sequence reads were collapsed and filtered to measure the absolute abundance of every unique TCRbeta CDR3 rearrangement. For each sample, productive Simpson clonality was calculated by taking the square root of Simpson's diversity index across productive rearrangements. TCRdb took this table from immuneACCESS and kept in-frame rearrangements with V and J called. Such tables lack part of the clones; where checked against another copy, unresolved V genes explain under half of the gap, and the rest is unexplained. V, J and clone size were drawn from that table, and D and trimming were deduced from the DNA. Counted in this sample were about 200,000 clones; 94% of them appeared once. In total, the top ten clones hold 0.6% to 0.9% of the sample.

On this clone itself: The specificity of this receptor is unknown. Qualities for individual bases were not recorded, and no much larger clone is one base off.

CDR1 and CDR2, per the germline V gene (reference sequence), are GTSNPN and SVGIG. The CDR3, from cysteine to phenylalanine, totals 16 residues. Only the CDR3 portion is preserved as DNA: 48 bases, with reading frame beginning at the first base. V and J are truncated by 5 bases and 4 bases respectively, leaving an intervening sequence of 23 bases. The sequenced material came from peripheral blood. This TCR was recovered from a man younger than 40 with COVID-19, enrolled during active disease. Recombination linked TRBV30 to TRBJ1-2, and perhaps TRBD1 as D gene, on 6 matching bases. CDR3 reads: CAWSPPRGGFLYGYTF. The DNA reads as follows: TGTGCCTGGTCCCCCCCCCGAGGGGGTTTTCTCTATGGCTACACCTTC.